This T cell receptor (beta chain) is from a study of T cell changes during pregnancy in multiple sclerosis. V was clipped by 4 bases and J by 0 bases, with 11 bases between them. There are 15 residues in the CDR3. Germline V gives CDR1 LGHNA, CDR2 YSLEER. TCRdb's copy holds only in-frame clones and misses some; the assay was immunoSEQ multiplex PCR. The sample lists approximately 10,000 clones, under 85% occurring once. The receptor was derived from a female donor in good health, enrolled as a control in a pregnancy study. V is TRBV4-3 and J is TRBJ2-3; D unclear. The sequencing used CD8+ T cells from peripheral blood mononuclear cells, collected in the third trimester of pregnancy. CDR3 in amino acids: CASSRVLSSTDTQYF. The CDR3 DNA is TGCGCCAGCAGCCGAGTCCTGAGCAGCACAGATACGCAGTATTTT.